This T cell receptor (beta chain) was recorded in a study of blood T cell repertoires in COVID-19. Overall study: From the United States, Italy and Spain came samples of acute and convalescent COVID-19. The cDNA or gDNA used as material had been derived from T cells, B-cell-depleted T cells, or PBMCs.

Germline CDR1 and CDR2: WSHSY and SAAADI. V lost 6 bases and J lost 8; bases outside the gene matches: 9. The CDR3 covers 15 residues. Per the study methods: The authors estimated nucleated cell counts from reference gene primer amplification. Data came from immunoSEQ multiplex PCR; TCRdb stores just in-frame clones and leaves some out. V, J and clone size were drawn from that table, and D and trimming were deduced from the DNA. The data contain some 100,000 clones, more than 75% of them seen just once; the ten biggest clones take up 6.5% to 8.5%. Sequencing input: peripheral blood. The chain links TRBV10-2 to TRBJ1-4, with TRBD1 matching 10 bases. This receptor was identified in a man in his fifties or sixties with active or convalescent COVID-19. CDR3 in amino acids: CASRQGQGLGEKLFF. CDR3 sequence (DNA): TGCGCCAGCAGGCAGGGACAGGGGCTTGGGGAAAAACTGTTTTTT.